This note documents a single T cell receptor (beta chain) sequence. Its antigen is unidentified. Production of TCR cDNA was by 5'RACE template switching, which also added a universal primer site and UMIs. In TCRdb, the 5' RACE reads were re-called with MiXCR into one record per CDR3 protein. The sample contains fewer than 450,000 distinct CDR3 sequences, approximately 10% of which appear only once. This sample was included in a study of T cells after yellow fever vaccination. Regarding the study as a whole: Although most clonotypes did not, a small share appeared in both CD4 and CD8 compartments.

Germline CDR1 SGHDT, CDR2 YYEEEE. The CDR3 spans 17 residues. Trimming left V 3 bases short and J 0 bases short, with 16 bases between. The chain has TRBV5-6 and TRBJ2-1, with D unclear. The sequences come from PBMCs, collected on the day of the first yellow fever vaccination. The clonotype comes from a man younger than 30 who received the YFV17D yellow fever vaccine. CDR3 DNA sequence: TGTGCCAGCAGCTCCCTCGGAACGGCGAGCTCCTACAATGAGCAGTTCTTC. As protein: CASSSLGTASSYNEQFF.